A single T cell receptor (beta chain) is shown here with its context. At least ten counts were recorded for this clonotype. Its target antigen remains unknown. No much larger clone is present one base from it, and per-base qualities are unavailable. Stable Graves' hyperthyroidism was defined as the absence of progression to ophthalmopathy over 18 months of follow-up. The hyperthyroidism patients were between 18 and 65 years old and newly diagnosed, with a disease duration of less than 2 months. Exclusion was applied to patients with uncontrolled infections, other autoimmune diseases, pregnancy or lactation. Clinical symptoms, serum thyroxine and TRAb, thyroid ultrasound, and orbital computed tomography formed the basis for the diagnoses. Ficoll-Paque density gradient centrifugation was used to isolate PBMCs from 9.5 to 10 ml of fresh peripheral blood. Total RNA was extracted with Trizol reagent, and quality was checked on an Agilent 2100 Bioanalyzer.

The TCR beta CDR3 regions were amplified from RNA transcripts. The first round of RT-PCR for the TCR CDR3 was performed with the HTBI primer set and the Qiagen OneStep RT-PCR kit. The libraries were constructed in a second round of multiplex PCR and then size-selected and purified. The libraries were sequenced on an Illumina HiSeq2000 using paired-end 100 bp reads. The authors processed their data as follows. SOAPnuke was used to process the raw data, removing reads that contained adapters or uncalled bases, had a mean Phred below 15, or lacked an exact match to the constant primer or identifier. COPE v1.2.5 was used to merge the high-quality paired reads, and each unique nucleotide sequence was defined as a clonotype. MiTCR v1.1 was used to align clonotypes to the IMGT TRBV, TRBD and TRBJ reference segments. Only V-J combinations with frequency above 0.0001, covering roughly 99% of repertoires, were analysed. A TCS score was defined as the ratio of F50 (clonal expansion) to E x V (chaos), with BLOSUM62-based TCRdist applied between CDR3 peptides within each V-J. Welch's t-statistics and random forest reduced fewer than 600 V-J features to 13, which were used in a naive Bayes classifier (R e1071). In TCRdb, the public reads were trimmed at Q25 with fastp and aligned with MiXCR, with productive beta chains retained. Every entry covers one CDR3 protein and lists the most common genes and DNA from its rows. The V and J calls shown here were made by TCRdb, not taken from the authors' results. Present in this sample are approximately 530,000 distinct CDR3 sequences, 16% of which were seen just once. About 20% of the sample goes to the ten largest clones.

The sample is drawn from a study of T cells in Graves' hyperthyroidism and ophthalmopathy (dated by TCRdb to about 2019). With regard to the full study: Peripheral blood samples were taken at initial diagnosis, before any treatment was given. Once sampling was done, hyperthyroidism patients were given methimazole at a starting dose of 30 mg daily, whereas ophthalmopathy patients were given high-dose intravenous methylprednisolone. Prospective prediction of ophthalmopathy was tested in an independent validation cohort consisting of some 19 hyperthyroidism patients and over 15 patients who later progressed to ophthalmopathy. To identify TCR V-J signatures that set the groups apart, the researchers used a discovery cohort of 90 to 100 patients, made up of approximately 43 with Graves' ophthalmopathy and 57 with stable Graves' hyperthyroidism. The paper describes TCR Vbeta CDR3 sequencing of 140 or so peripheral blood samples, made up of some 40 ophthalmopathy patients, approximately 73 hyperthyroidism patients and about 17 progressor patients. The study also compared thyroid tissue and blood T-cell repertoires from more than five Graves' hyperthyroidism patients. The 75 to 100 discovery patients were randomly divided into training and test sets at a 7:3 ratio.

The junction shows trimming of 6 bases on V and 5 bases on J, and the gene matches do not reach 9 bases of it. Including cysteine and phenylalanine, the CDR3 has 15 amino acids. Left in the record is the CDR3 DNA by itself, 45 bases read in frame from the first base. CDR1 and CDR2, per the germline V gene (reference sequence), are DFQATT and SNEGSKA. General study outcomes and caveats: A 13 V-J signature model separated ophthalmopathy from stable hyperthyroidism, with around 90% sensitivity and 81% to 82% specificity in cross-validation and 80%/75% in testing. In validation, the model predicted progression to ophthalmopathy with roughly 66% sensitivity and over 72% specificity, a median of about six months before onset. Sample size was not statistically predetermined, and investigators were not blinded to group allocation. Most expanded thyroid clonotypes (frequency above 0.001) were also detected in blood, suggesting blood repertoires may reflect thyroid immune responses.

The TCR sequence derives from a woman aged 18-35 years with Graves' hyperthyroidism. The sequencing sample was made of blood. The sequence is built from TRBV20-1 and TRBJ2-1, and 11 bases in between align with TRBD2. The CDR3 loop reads CSALLSGRADNEQFF. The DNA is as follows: TGCAGTGCCCTACTTAGCGGGAGGGCCGACAATGAGCAGTTCTTC.